Reported below is one T cell receptor (beta chain). Specified treatment: oral pan-JAK inhibitor, 5-10 mg twice daily. The data originate from a study of CD8+ T cells in alopecia areata. The authors extracted RNA and reverse transcribed it into cDNA as the sequencing template. Repertoires were generated with immunoSEQ multiplex PCR, while TCRdb's copy carries only in-frame clones and drops some. The table records more than 200,000 clones, 40% to 45% of them present only once. The receptor was derived from a human donor with alopecia areata. This specimen consisted of CD4+ T cells sorted from blood, obtained at approximately week 37, from a patient treated with tofacitinib.

As DNA, the CDR3 is TGCAGTGCTAGAGAGCAATACGAGCAGTACTTC. This gives the protein CSAREQYEQYF. The chain has TRBV20-1 and TRBJ2-7, with unresolved D. CDR1 and CDR2 from the germline V gene are DFQATT and SNEGSKA (reference sequence). This CDR3 region has 11 residues. The V end was cut by 0 bases, the J end by 4 bases, with 4 bases between.